This is a list of T cell receptor beta chains from one sample in a study of tumor-infiltrating lymphocytes in primary liver carcinoma. Each CDR3 protein gets one entry after TCRdb re-called the multiplex PCR reads with MiXCR. In the table there are approximately 37,000 distinct CDR3 sequences, roughly 75% of which are singletons. Specimen: tumor-adjacent normal liver tissue. These receptors were collected from a man aged 35-49 years with primary liver carcinoma and hepatitis B virus infection. Both conserved end residues are part of each CDR3. A D gene is named only where the DNA matches it firmly. The size of a clone is reported for some rows only, either as once, few or many, or as a class for expanded clones.

J gene: TRBJ1-1
D gene: TRBD1
clone size: once
V gene: TRBV11-2
CDR3 DNA: TGTGCCAGTAACTTAGATCGGACAGGGATTGGCACTGAAGCTTTCTTT
CDR3 protein: CASNLDRTGIGTEAFF

J gene: TRBJ2-6
D gene: NA
clone size: NA
V gene: TRBV6-6
CDR3 DNA: TGTGCCAGCAGTCGACAGGAGCGCGAGGCCAACGTCCCGACTTTC
CDR3 protein: CASSRQEREANVPTF

J gene: TRBJ2-7
D gene: NA
clone size: NA
V gene: TRBV6-1
CDR3 DNA: TGTGCCAGCAGTGAAGGGGTCGGCGAGGGTAACGTGTACGAGCAGTACTTC
CDR3 protein: CASSEGVGEGNVYEQYF

J gene: TRBJ2-1
D gene: NA
clone size: NA
V gene: TRBV30
CDR3 DNA: TGTGCCTTGAGTCCCAGCGGAAACAATGAGCGGTTCTTC
CDR3 protein: CALSPSGNNERFF

J gene: TRBJ2-1
D gene: NA
clone size: NA
V gene: TRBV12-3/TRBV12-4
CDR3 DNA: TGTGCCAGCAGTGCCGAAGATGGGCAGTTCTTC
CDR3 protein: CASSAEDGQFF

J gene: TRBJ2-7
D gene: NA
clone size: NA
V gene: TRBV28
CDR3 DNA: TGCGCCGGCAGACCTCAGGGTTCCTACGAGCAGTACTTC
CDR3 protein: CAGRPQGSYEQYF

J gene: TRBJ2-7
D gene: NA
clone size: NA
V gene: TRBV4-2
CDR3 DNA: TGTGTCAGCACCCGAGCCTACGAGCAGTACTTC
CDR3 protein: CVSTRAYEQYF

J gene: TRBJ2-1
D gene: TRBD1
clone size: NA
V gene: TRBV6-6
CDR3 DNA: TGTGCCAGCAGGCCCCGGCGAGGGACAGGCAATGAGCAGTTCTTC
CDR3 protein: CASRPRRGTGNEQFF

J gene: TRBJ2-2
D gene: NA
clone size: NA
V gene: TRBV10-2
CDR3 DNA: TGCGCCAACAGATACACCGGGGAGCTGTATTTT
CDR3 protein: CANRYTGELYF

J gene: TRBJ2-1
D gene: TRBD1
clone size: NA
V gene: TRBV6-6
CDR3 DNA: TGTGCCGGCAGGGACAGTATATACAACGAGCAGTTCTTC
CDR3 protein: CAGRDSIYNEQFF

J gene: TRBJ2-1
D gene: NA
clone size: NA
V gene: TRBV29-1
CDR3 DNA: TGCAGCGTTGAAGGGCACGATGGTAGTTTCAATGAGCATTTCTTC
CDR3 protein: CSVEGHDGSFNEHFF